This TCR beta chain was found in a study of tumor and adjacent non-tumor tissue in lung cancer. Study information: Patients comprised over 9 adenocarcinoma, a couple of squamous cell carcinoma and 1 small cell lung cancer. On average, productive TCRbeta reads reached about 4.2 million per sample. Study observations and caveats: TCR diversity was significantly greater in tumor than normal lung tissue. Normal lung showed higher cumulative top 100 clone frequency than tumor.

About this clonotype itself: Antigen: not known. This clone may be a read error of a much larger clone one base away.

No cell sorting was done before RNA was extracted from the tissue. Three rounds of nested PCR, following a modified ARM-PCR protocol, produced the TCRbeta library. TCRdb fed the multiplex PCR reads into MiXCR, producing one record per CDR3 protein. This table has some 71,000 distinct CDR3 sequences, around 70% appearing once. This TCR derives from a middle-aged woman with non-small cell lung cancer. Sequenced: lung tumor tissue.

The CDR3 DNA is TGTGTCAGCAGAACTCCCTCCTCCGGCTACGAGCAGTACTTC. This encodes CVSRTPSSGYEQYF. V and J are TRBV6-1 and TRBJ2-7; no firm D call. CDR3 length: 14 amino acids. CDR1 is MNHNS and CDR2 is SASEGT in the germline V gene.